This TCR beta chain was found in a study of blood T cell repertoires in COVID-19. The authors' processing: Estimation of nucleated cell counts relied on the amplification of reference gene primers. The assay was immunoSEQ multiplex PCR, and TCRdb's table has in-frame clones only and misses some. V and J calls and clone size are those listed in that table; D and trimming were worked out from the DNA. Among roughly 190,000 clones listed, approximately 79% were seen once. Germline V gene data show CDR1 as MNHEY and CDR2 as SVGAGI. This CDR3 comprises 14 residues. Trimming pared 0 bases from V and 6 bases from J, leaving 9 bases between.

This TCR was recovered from a young man with active or convalescent COVID-19. The genes are TRBV6-5 and TRBJ2-4; TRBD1 might be the D (6 bases). Sequenced: peripheral blood. CDR3 in DNA: TGTGCCAGCAGTTACTCTGGCAGGGGAAACATTCAGTACTTC. It translates to CASSYSGRGNIQYF.